The 17 T cell receptor beta chains listed next were all sequenced from one sample in a study of shared clonotypes between healthy human individuals (dated by TCRdb to 2020 to 2021). Library preparation used the immunoSEQ multiplex PCR assay. Sourced from immuneACCESS, this table was stored by TCRdb with only in-frame sequences that have V and J called. A share of the clones is absent; for the studies checked, an unresolved V gene accounts for under half, and the remainder has no known explanation. The table for this sample lists a few million clones; over 85% of them were counted only once. Of the sample, about 0.13% falls within the top ten clones. The specimen was naive CD4+ T cells sorted from blood. The cell subset or site label, as the study defines it: CD45RA+ positively selected. The receptors stem from a man between 18 and 29 years old in good health.

The chain links TRBV4-1 to TRBJ2-3, with D maybe TRBD2 (5 bases). The CDR3 is 17 residues long. From germline, CDR1 is MGHRA and CDR2 YSYEKL. V shed 0 bases and J shed 1 base, with 14 bases lying between them. The CDR3 DNA follows: TGCGCCAGCAGCCAAGATAACAGAGGGCGGGGCACAGATACGCAGTATTTT. Translated: CASSQDNRGRGTDTQYF.

V usage is TRBV18 and J usage is TRBJ2-1, with D unclear. The CDR3 covers 12 residues. Trimming took 4 bases from V and 9 from J, leaving 10 bases between them. Germline V gives CDR1 KGHSH, CDR2 LQKENI. The DNA for the CDR3 is TGTGCCAGCTCACGAGCAGAAGGTGAGCAGTTCTTC. It translates to CASSRAEGEQFF.

The V and J genes are TRBV7-9 and TRBJ2-3; D possibly matches TRBD1 or TRBD2 (5 bases each). CDR1 and CDR2 from the germline V gene are SEHNR and FQNEAQ (reference sequence). V dropped 4 bases and J dropped 0 bases, with 11 bases sitting between them. The CDR3 is 15 amino acids. This chain's CDR3 is CASSSGTSSTDTQYF. The CDR3 nucleotides are TGTGCCAGCAGCTCTGGGACCTCTAGCACAGATACGCAGTATTTT.

The gene calls are TRBV10-3 and TRBJ1-4; the match to TRBD1 covers 7 bases. Germline V CDR1 and CDR2: ENHRY, SYGVKD. V dropped 10 bases and J dropped 0; count of bases not matched to a gene: 17. This CDR3 contains 18 residues. The CDR3 reads CATNPGPGGSATNEKLFF. In DNA, the CDR3 is TGTGCCACAAATCCGGGGCCAGGGGGGTCTGCAACTAATGAAAAACTGTTTTTT.

The chain joins TRBV15 to TRBJ1-5, with D hard to call. CDR3 size: 14 residues. CDR1 is LNHNV, CDR2 YYDKDF, per germline (reference sequence). Trimming removed 1 base from V and 2 bases from J, with 6 bases in between. CDR3 DNA sequence: TGTGCCACCAGCAGAGTGGAGGGCAATCAGCCCCAGCATTTT. It codes for CATSRVEGNQPQHF.

Remarks on this clone: A junction boundary mismatches the germline segment, possibly from a read error. This rearrangement joins TRBV6-1 to TRBJ2-5; D is unclear. The CDR3 contains 14 residues. Germline-derived CDR1 and CDR2 are MNHNS and SASEGT. In nucleotides, the CDR3 is TGTGCCAGCTGGGCCCCCATGGGCCAAGGGACCCAGTACTTC. This codes for CASWAPMGQGTQYF.

V is TRBV6-5 and J is TRBJ1-2, with TRBD1 matching 8 bases. Germline CDR1 and CDR2: MNHEY and SVGAGI. The ends lost 2 bases at V and 4 bases at J; junction bases unmatched: 9. CDR3 length: 16 residues. CDR3 sequence: CASSYDARGPPYGYTF. The CDR3 bases are TGTGCCAGCAGTTACGACGCCAGGGGGCCTCCCTATGGCTACACCTTC.

The chain has TRBV27 and TRBJ2-7, with no clear D. CDR3 length equals 11 residues. Germline assignment: CDR1 MNHEY and CDR2 SMNVEV (reference sequence). V gave up 8 bases and J gave up 6 bases, with 11 bases separating them. This CDR3 reads CASGLRVEQYF. As DNA, the CDR3 is TGTGCCAGCGGGCTTCGGGTCGAGCAGTACTTC.

CDR3 loop: CASSPRRSYTDTQYF. The DNA for the CDR3 is TGTGCCAGCAGCCCCCGACGATCCTACACAGATACGCAGTATTTT. This chain uses TRBV27 with TRBJ2-3; D not certain. V was shortened by 6 bases and J by 2 bases, with 15 bases between the two germline ends. Germline V CDR1 and CDR2: MNHEY, SMNVEV (reference sequence). This CDR3 has 15 residues.

In its sample, this clone was seen once. The chain employs TRBV7-9 and TRBJ2-2; TRBD2 might be the D (6 bases). Germline V gene lookup returns CDR1 SEHNR and CDR2 FQNEAQ (reference sequence). This CDR3 has 15 amino acids. V was clipped by 5 bases and J by 8 bases, with 18 bases between them. The CDR3 loop is CASSPGTSSLGELFF. The CDR3 coding sequence is TGTGCCAGCAGCCCCGGGACTTCGAGTTTGGGGGAGCTGTTTTTT.

The chain uses TRBV19 and TRBJ2-7, with D maybe TRBD2 (5 bases). The CDR3 has 15 residues. V lost 2 bases and J 5 bases, leaving 16 bases between the germline ends. Germline V gene lookup returns CDR1 LNHDA and CDR2 SQIVND (reference sequence). CDR3 protein: CASSILEAGIHEQYF. The CDR3 region has the DNA TGTGCCAGTAGTATACTTGAGGCGGGCATCCACGAGCAGTACTTC.

The rearrangement links TRBV30 to TRBJ2-2; 7 nucleotides agree with TRBD2. CDR1 is GTSNPN and CDR2 is SVGIG in the germline V gene (reference sequence). CDR3 length: 14 residues. The CDR3 sequence: CARAQMGGPGELFF. The CDR3 DNA follows: TGTGCTCGGGCGCAAATGGGAGGGCCCGGGGAGCTGTTTTTT.

The V call is TRBV5-1, the J call TRBJ1-1; D is unresolved. The CDR3 length is 14 residues. Trimming removed 2 bases from V and 1 base from J, with 9 bases in between. Germline CDR1 SGHRS, CDR2 YFSETQ. CDR3 in amino acids: CASSLGSTNTEAFF. The DNA for the CDR3 is TGCGCCAGCAGCTTAGGGTCCACGAACACTGAAGCTTTCTTT.

Comment on this clone: Other DNA sequences in this sample translate to the same CDR3. The rearrangement uses TRBV25-1 and TRBJ1-2, with 8 bases aligning to TRBD1. V was pared by 4 bases and J by 1 base, with 2 bases of the junction left unmatched. The CDR3 consists of 14 residues. Germline V gene lookup returns CDR1 MGHDK and CDR2 SYGVNS. CDR3 nucleotides: TGTGCCAGCAGTGTGACAGGGGTTAACTATGGCTACACCTTC. Translating gives CASSVTGVNYGYTF.

This clone was observed a handful of times. Other DNA sequences of this sample code for an identical CDR3. V and J are TRBV6-6 and TRBJ2-7; D is tentatively TRBD1 or TRBD2 (5 bases each). The CDR3 sequence is 11 residues long. Trimming removed 9 bases at V and 4 bases at J, with 10 bases between. CDR1 is MNHNY and CDR2 is SVGAGI in the germline V gene (reference sequence). The CDR3 DNA follows: TGTGCCAGTTCCGGGGCTTACGAGCAGTACTTC. Protein product: CASSGAYEQYF.

The V and J genes are TRBV7-2 and TRBJ1-2; D is possibly TRBD1 (5 bases). The CDR3 totals 15 residues. Looked up from germline, CDR1 is SGHTA and CDR2 is FQGNSA. V lost 5 bases, J lost 6 bases, and 19 bases lay in between. This CDR3 is CASSPGQGGLNGYTF. For the CDR3, the DNA is TGTGCCAGCAGCCCCGGGCAGGGCGGATTGAATGGCTACACCTTC. Full variable domain (remainder filled in from reference TRBV7-2 and TRBJ1-2): GAGVSQSPSNKVTEKGKDVELRCDPISGHTALYWYRQSLGQGLEFLIYFQGNSAPDKSGLPSDRFSAERTGGSVSTLTIQRTQQEDSAVYLCASSPGQGGLNGYTFGSGTRLTVV.

This sequence joins TRBV25-1 and TRBJ1-2; 9 bases align to TRBD1. With V trimmed by 4 bases and J by 6 bases, 3 bases remained unmatched. Germline V gene lookup returns CDR1 MGHDK and CDR2 SYGVNS. The CDR3 is 13 residues long. This chain's CDR3 is CASSAGQGHGYTF. The DNA for the CDR3 is TGTGCCAGCAGTGCTGGACAGGGGCATGGCTACACCTTC.